The T cell receptor beta chain under discussion was sequenced for a study of blood T cells in healthy people across ages (dated by TCRdb to 2015 to 2017). The study in broad terms: In model experiments, roughly one uniquely barcoded TCR beta cDNA molecule per two T cells was captured by template switching. Using deep sequencing normalized with unique cDNA molecular identifiers, the study measured how TCR beta repertoire diversity changes with age. Four age groups were formed from the donors: young (average about 15 years), middle-aged (approximately 39), aged (more than 55) and long-lived (roughly 88). The study analyzed two additional independent replicas of 1 million unique cDNA reads from the same blood draw for two donors, one aged 18 to 30 and one aged 80 or older.

CDR3 length: 13 amino acids, cysteine to phenylalanine. Left in the record is the CDR3 DNA by itself, 39 bases read in frame from the first base. At the junction V is shortened by 3 bases and J by 7 bases, with 10 bases in between. Points on this clonotype: The specificity of this receptor is unknown. No base quality values were provided; no much bigger clone lies one nucleotide off.

The approximately 39 donors, aged about 6 to 100 years, were systemically healthy Caucasian individuals from Russia. Around 10 milliliters of peripheral blood were collected from each donor into EDTA-treated Vacutainer tubes. Ficoll-Paque density-gradient centrifugation was used to isolate PBMCs, with at least 6.5 million per sample. Trizol reagent was used to extract total RNA from PBMCs, with at least 6 micrograms per sample. For every donor, flow cytometry on a PBMC aliquot measured the percentage of naive CD45RAhigh/CD27high T cells. Study-wide findings and limitations: Compared with the aged group, more naive CD4+ T cells, fewer expanded clones and increased TCR diversity were shown by the long-lived group, suggesting age selection. Estimates of total diversity from one million sequenced T cells were regarded as lower bounds and underestimates. As age increased, observed TCR beta diversity per million T cells dropped in a roughly linear way, and a significant reduction was already evident by age 40. Observed TCR beta diversity correlated strongly with the percentage of naive T cells measured by flow cytometry. The CMV infection status of donors was not known, potentially confounding age-related changes in expanded clonotypes. Conclusive comparison of naive and antigen-experienced compartments was prevented by the profiling of bulk unsorted PBMCs.

The library came from 5' RACE. This sample was sequenced with an Illumina HiSeq 2500. The second PCR ran for roughly 6 to 11 cycles and used a J-beta primer mix along with a sample-barcoded 5' primer. A template-switch 5' adaptor carrying 12 random nucleotides introduced a unique molecular identifier onto each TCR beta cDNA molecule. At least 2.5 million CDR3-containing paired-end reads were obtained from each sample. The Mint cDNA synthesis kit, primed by a TRBC-specific oligonucleotide, was used to synthesize first-strand cDNA from all RNA. After uracil-DNA glycosylase treatment, a first 18-cycle PCR used universal primers M1SS and BC2_uni_R on all cDNA. In the original analysis: Each sample was normalized by randomly selecting 1 million high-quality reads, each carrying a distinct molecular identifier. Instead of being binned into consensus sequences, reads with shared molecular identifiers were discarded. CDR3 identification, clonotype clustering and error correction used MiTCR with a Q25 quality threshold and the strictest error-elimination algorithm. A nonparametric unseen species model with Euler transformation was used to estimate a lower bound on total TCR beta diversity. Using fastp at Q25 and MiXCR, TCRdb reprocessed the public reads and kept productive beta chains. Each record represents a unique CDR3 protein, reported with the most common genes and DNA among its rows. TCRdb's processing, not the authors', yielded these V and J calls. The sample data list 800,000 or so distinct CDR3 sequences, and 25% of these were observed just once. The leading ten clones occupy under 4.5% of the sample.

These records were also assigned to another study, of T cells of mothers and their children. The second study also describes: Nine systemically healthy Caucasian individuals served as donors, namely three mothers together with their six children. cDNA synthesis used all of the extracted RNA, with 1.5 ug of RNA in each 15 ul reaction. In the second PCR, sample barcodes and 2-4 random nucleotides were introduced via the M1S primer. Each mother yielded over 8.5 million TCR beta CDR3 reads and each child 2.5 million to 3.5 million reads. Thymic selection shapes the output of TCR recombination in a similar way in related and unrelated pairs, and inherited differences have a minor effect. Related mother-child pairs always showed normalized repertoire overlap that was slightly higher than in unrelated mother-child pairs, though the difference was never significant. With a sensitivity of about 100 clones per million clonotypes, no persistent microchimeric T cell clones were detected. The study used deep NGS to compare TCR beta repertoires of mothers and children, seeking features distinguishing related mother-child pairs from unrelated individuals. The mean age was about 37 +/- 4 years for the mothers and about 12 +/- 4 years for the children. After adapter ligation was performed with NEBNext reagents, the libraries were sequenced on an Illumina HiSeq 2000 with 100+100 nt paired-end reads. To prevent cross-contamination, the mother and child libraries were prepared one month apart and sequenced in separate runs. Each donor had between about 450,000 and 2,100,000 distinct TCR beta clonotypes identified. Naive TCR beta clonotypes were estimated from low-frequency clonotypes matched to each donor's FACS-determined naive share, without sorting.

The receptor was isolated from a boy younger than 18 in good health. The chain couples TRBV12-3 or TRBV12-4 to TRBJ2-4; the D region may be TRBD1 or TRBD2, each matching 5 bases equally. Sample: blood. CDR3 loop: CASSLAGTNIQYF. In nucleotide form, the sequence is TGTGCCAGCAGTTTGGCAGGGACGAACATTCAGTACTTC.